One and the same sample provided the 26 T cell receptor beta chains below, sequenced in a study of T cell repertoires in cytomegalovirus infection. TCRdb reanalysed the reads using MiXCR and keeps one entry per CDR3 protein. The repertoire holds 55,000 to 85,000 distinct CDR3 sequences, with 4% as singletons. Material: PBMCs. These receptor sequences come from a human donor in good health (CMV status not recorded). Some clones in this sample may be carry-over from other donors' samples.

This clonotype was recorded many times. This chain uses TRBV7-2 with TRBJ1-3, with TRBD1 identical over 7 bases. In germline, CDR1 is SGHTA, CDR2 FQGNSA. V lost 6 bases to trimming and J lost 0 bases; unmatched junction nucleotides: 5. The CDR3 consists of 15 residues. CDR3 protein: CASSQSGGSGNTIYF. CDR3 coding DNA: TGTGCCAGCAGTCAATCAGGGGGCTCTGGAAACACCATATATTTT.

This clonotype has at least ten counts. The chain joins TRBV7-2 to TRBJ2-1, with unresolved D. CDR1 and CDR2 from the germline V gene are SGHTA and FQGNSA. V shed 1 base and J shed 15 bases, with 16 bases lying between them. The CDR3 is 13 amino acids. The DNA for the CDR3 is TGTGCCAGCAGCTTAGGACGCCCTGAGAGGTGGTTCTTC. It translates to CASSLGRPERWFF.

This clonotype was recorded at least ten times. The chain links TRBV7-2 to TRBJ2-2; maybe TRBD2 (6 bases). This CDR3 spans 14 amino acids. CDR1 and CDR2 (germline): SGHTA, FQGNSA. V lost 5 bases to trimming and J lost 6 bases, with 13 bases between them. CDR3 nucleotides: TGTGCCAGCAGCATCGGGACTCCTTCCGGGGAGCTGTTTTTT. It is translated as CASSIGTPSGELFF.

This clonotype has a count of ten or more. The gene calls are TRBV28 and TRBJ2-1, with D unclear. Trimming stripped 5 bases from V and 8 bases from J, with 7 bases between. Germline CDR1 reads MDHEN; CDR2 reads SYDVKM. This CDR3 has 11 amino acids. The CDR3 nucleotides read TGTGCCAGCAGTCCCCATGATGAGCAGTTCTTC. Residues: CASSPHDEQFF.

This clonotype has ten or more counts. The CDR3 here is CASRKTSGNNEQFF. In nucleotides, the CDR3 is TGTGCCAGTAGAAAGACTAGCGGAAACAATGAGCAGTTCTTC. V is TRBV19 and J is TRBJ2-1; 9 bases agree with TRBD2. V lost 6 bases, J lost 5 bases, and 5 bases stayed unmatched. This CDR3 spans 14 amino acids. Germline V gene sequence: CDR1 LNHDA, CDR2 SQIVND (reference sequence).

The table lists this clonotype with many counts. The chain links TRBV7-2 to TRBJ2-7, with 13 bases fitting TRBD2. CDR1 and CDR2 from the germline V gene are SGHTA and FQGNSA. The CDR3 sequence is 17 residues long. Losses at the gene ends were 2 bases for V and 2 bases for J; bases not matched to a gene: 6. CDR3 coding DNA: TGTGCCAGCAGCTTAAGGACTAGCGGGAGTGCGACCTACGAGCAGTACTTC. Encoded protein: CASSLRTSGSATYEQYF. Full variable domain (rest looked up from reference TRBV7-2 and TRBJ2-7): GAGVSQSPSNKVTEKGKDVELRCDPISGHTALYWYRQSLGQGLEFLIYFQGNSAPDKSGLPSDRFSAERTGGSVSTLTIQRTQQEDSAVYLCASSLRTSGSATYEQYFGPGTRLTVT.

The sample holds many counts of this clonotype. The genes are TRBV7-2 and TRBJ1-2, with D hard to call. V shed 8 bases and J shed 4 bases, with 14 bases lying between them. CDR1 is SGHTA and CDR2 is FQGNSA in the germline V gene. The length of the CDR3 is 13 residues. The CDR3 spells CASAREVGYGYTF. CDR3 sequence (DNA): TGTGCCAGCGCTAGGGAGGTTGGCTATGGCTACACCTTC.

This clonotype was seen repeatedly, ten times or more. This rearrangement joins TRBV7-2 to TRBJ2-7, with D unclear. Germline lookup yields CDR1 SGHTA and CDR2 FQGNSA. Trimming removed 2 bases at V and 5 bases at J, with 10 bases between. CDR3 length equals 13 residues. This CDR3 reads CASSLLVGNEQYF. CDR3 nucleotide sequence: TGTGCCAGCAGCTTACTAGTGGGTAACGAGCAGTACTTC.

This clonotype was observed many times. The rearrangement links TRBV7-2 to TRBJ1-3, with D maybe TRBD1 (6 bases). The CDR3 contains 12 residues. Per germline, CDR1 SGHTA and CDR2 FQGNSA. V gave up 1 base and J gave up 12 bases, with 10 bases separating them. The DNA for the CDR3 is TGTGCCAGCAGCTTAGGAGGGGGGAACATATATTTT. Residues: CASSLGGGNIYF.

This clonotype has at least ten counts. V gene TRBV7-2 combines with J gene TRBJ1-6, with D unclear. The CDR3 loop spans 16 amino acids. Deletions cut 2 bases from V and 8 bases from J, with 16 bases between. The V gene's germline CDR1 is SGHTA and CDR2 FQGNSA. CDR3 in amino acids: CASSLSEAVRHSPLHF. Written as DNA, the CDR3 is TGTGCCAGCAGCTTAAGTGAAGCCGTTCGCCATTCACCCCTCCACTTT.

This clonotype was picked up many times. The CDR3 coding sequence is TGCAGCGTTGGCCCAGGGGGAAATCGGGGCTATGGCTACACCTTC. It encodes CSVGPGGNRGYGYTF. The chain employs TRBV29-1 and TRBJ1-2; 7 nucleotides match TRBD1. J was trimmed by 4 bases and V by 4 bases; bases with no gene match: 12. Germline CDR1 reads SQVTM; CDR2 reads ANQGSEA. This CDR3 spans 15 amino acids.

This clonotype ranks as medium-sized. V usage is TRBV7-3 and J usage is TRBJ2-3; D not resolved. Looked up from germline, CDR1 is SGHTA and CDR2 is FQGTGA. This CDR3 spans 15 amino acids. V lost 0 bases and J lost 4, with 11 bases in between. The CDR3 protein is CASSLTGLRADTQYF. For the CDR3, the DNA is TGTGCCAGCAGCTTAACTGGGCTACGCGCAGATACGCAGTATTTT. The complete variable domain, with remaining parts taken from reference TRBV7-3 and TRBJ2-3, reads GAGVSQTPSNKVTEKGKYVELRCDPISGHTALYWYRQSLGQGPEFLIYFQGTGAADDSGLPNDRFFAVRPEGSVSTLKIQRTERGDSAVYLCASSLTGLRADTQYFGPGTRLTVL.

This clonotype came up many times. This chain uses TRBV29-1 with TRBJ2-5; TRBD2 agrees at 9 bases. Germline V gives CDR1 SQVTM, CDR2 ANQGSEA. Trimming took 8 bases from V and 5 from J; bases not matched to a gene: 6. The CDR3 is 12 amino acids. The CDR3 DNA reads TGCAGCTCGTCTAGCGGGGCGGAGACCCAGTACTTC. Translation: CSSSSGAETQYF.

This clonotype was seen at least ten times. V usage is TRBV19 and J usage is TRBJ2-1; TRBD2 agrees at 11 bases. The CDR3 is made up of 12 amino acids. Looked up from germline, CDR1 is LNHDA and CDR2 is SQIVND (reference sequence). The CDR3 loop reads CAQTSGSNEQFF. Written as DNA, the CDR3 is TGTGCACAAACTAGCGGGAGCAATGAGCAGTTCTTC.

Many counts were recorded for this clonotype. The chain is built from TRBV7-2 and TRBJ2-7; D uncertain. This CDR3 spans 14 amino acids. Germline V gene lookup returns CDR1 SGHTA and CDR2 FQGNSA. V was trimmed by 3 bases and J by 2 bases, leaving 11 bases between them. CDR3 nucleotide sequence: TGTGCCAGCAGCTTTTACAGCCTCACCTACGAGCAGTACTTC. This encodes CASSFYSLTYEQYF.

This clonotype came up many times. The gene calls are TRBV29-1 and TRBJ2-7, with D possibly being TRBD1 (5 bases). Germline loops: CDR1 SQVTM, CDR2 ANQGSEA. The CDR3 is made up of 11 amino acids. Trimming stripped 6 bases from V and 3 bases from J, with 9 bases between. The CDR3 loop is CSVTDIYEQYF. The CDR3 region has the DNA TGCAGCGTAACGGACATCTACGAGCAGTACTTC.

There are many counts of this clonotype. The chain carries TRBV7-4 and TRBJ2-3; 10 bases map to TRBD2. Germline V gene data show CDR1 as SGHVT and CDR2 as SQSDAQ. The CDR3 has 14 amino acids. Unmatched junction bases numbered 4, after V lost 6 bases and J lost 4 bases. The CDR3 loop is CASRSGTSADTQYF. DNA of the CDR3: TGTGCCAGCAGGTCCGGGACTAGCGCAGATACGCAGTATTTT.

This clonotype was picked up many times. The rearrangement links TRBV7-6 to TRBJ2-2; no definite D call. CDR1 is SGHVS and CDR2 is FNYEAQ in the germline V gene. CDR3 length: 12 residues. V lost 5 bases to trimming and J lost 4 bases, with 5 bases between them. CDR3 coding DNA: TGTGCCAGCAGCCGGGTCACCGGGGAGCTGTTTTTT. Protein: CASSRVTGELFF.

This clonotype was seen many times. This chain links TRBV7-9 with TRBJ2-1, with 9 bases matching TRBD2. Germline CDR1 SEHNR, CDR2 FQNEAQ (reference sequence). The CDR3 has 14 residues. The V gene end was trimmed by 5 bases and the J gene end by 8 bases; junction bases not matched to a gene: 7. CDR3 coding DNA: TGTGCCAGCAGCCCTCGGCGGGGGGGAGATGAGCAGTTCTTC. Amino acids: CASSPRRGGDEQFF.

This clonotype was seen ten or more times. This rearrangement joins TRBV7-8 to TRBJ2-1; 7 positions match TRBD2. After removal of 7 bases from V and 3 bases from J, the junction contained 12 bases not matched to a gene. From germline, CDR1 is SGHVS and CDR2 FQNEAQ. This CDR3 region has 16 residues. CDR3 bases: TGTGCCAGCAACTCTCTGAGACTAGCCGACTACAATGAGCAGTTCTTC. Residues: CASNSLRLADYNEQFF. Together with reference TRBV7-8 and TRBJ2-1, the CDR3 gives the full variable domain: GAGVSQSPRYKVAKRGQDVALRCDPISGHVSLFWYQQALGQGPEFLTYFQNEAQLDKSGLPSDRFFAERPEGSVSTLKIQRTQQEDSAVYLCASNSLRLADYNEQFFGPGTRLTVL.

This clonotype has ten or more counts. V usage is TRBV7-8 and J usage is TRBJ2-6, with D unclear. The V end lost 1 base, the J end lost 0 bases, and 10 bases lay between the germline ends. Per germline, CDR1 SGHVS and CDR2 FQNEAQ. The CDR3 has 17 residues. The CDR3 reads CASSLVGLGSGANVLTF. DNA of the CDR3: TGTGCCAGCAGCTTAGTTGGGCTGGGCTCTGGGGCCAACGTCCTGACTTTC.

Ten or more counts support this clonotype. This chain's CDR3 is CASSSLRRGTGETQYF. CDR3 DNA: TGTGCCAGCAGCTCCCTTAGGCGCGGGACCGGAGAGACCCAGTACTTC. The genes are TRBV7-9 and TRBJ2-5; D is possibly TRBD2 (6 bases). This CDR3 is 16 amino acids long. Trimming stripped 4 bases from V and 4 bases from J, with 19 bases between. Looked up from germline, CDR1 is SEHNR and CDR2 is FQNEAQ (reference sequence).

This clonotype has just a few counts. This rearrangement joins TRBV7-9 to TRBJ1-3, with a possible D match to TRBD1 (6 bases). Trimming stripped 3 bases from V and 2 bases from J, with 11 bases between. There are 15 residues in the CDR3. The germline CDR1 and CDR2 sequences are SEHNR and FQNEAQ (reference sequence). The CDR3 reads CASSFGTRTGNTIYF. CDR3 bases: TGTGCCAGCAGCTTCGGGACACGGACTGGAAACACCATATATTTT.

The sample holds many counts of this clonotype. CDR3 nucleotides: TGTGCCAGCAGCTTAGGCGACAGGGCCTGGGGCTACACCTTC. Its protein product is CASSLGDRAWGYTF. The V and J genes are TRBV7-9 and TRBJ1-2; 7 nucleotides line up with TRBD1. Germline V lookup: CDR1 SEHNR, CDR2 FQNEAQ (reference sequence). The CDR3 runs to 14 residues. Unmatched junction bases numbered 7, after V lost 1 base and J lost 8 bases. The entire variable domain, with the rest obtained from reference TRBV7-9 and TRBJ1-2, is as follows: DTGVSQNPRHKITKRGQNVTFRCDPISEHNRLYWYRQTLGQGPEFLTYFQNEAQLEKSRLLSDRFSAERPKGSFSTLEIQRTEQGDSAMYLCASSLGDRAWGYTFGSGTRLTVV.

Remarks on this clonotype: At one boundary the junction diverges from the germline segment, which might be a read error. The genes are TRBV6-5 and TRBJ2-7; 9 bases align to TRBD1. The CDR3 extends over 13 amino acids. Germline CDR1 and CDR2: MNHEY and SVGAGI. The CDR3 region is CASSRGQGYEKYF. Written as DNA, the CDR3 is TGTGCCAGCAGTAGGGGACAGGGCTACGAGAAGTACTTC.

There are many counts of this clonotype. The CDR3 region is CASSLELNTGELFF. The CDR3 DNA reads as TGTGCCAGCAGCTTAGAACTGAACACCGGGGAGCTGTTTTTT. V usage is TRBV11-1 and J usage is TRBJ2-2; D is undetermined. With 1 base removed from V and 1 base from J, the gap between germline ends came to 4 bases. CDR1 is SGHAT and CDR2 is FQDESV in the germline V gene (reference sequence). CDR3 size: 14 residues.